This is a list of T cell receptor beta chains from one sample in a study of regulatory T cells in long-lasting Graves disease. TCRdb processed the multiplex PCR reads anew with MiXCR; each CDR3 protein has one entry. The data hold 350,000 to 450,000 distinct CDR3 sequences, with approximately 15% observed a single time. These data were also reused for a study on T cells in Graves' hyperthyroidism and ophthalmopathy.

The source was peripheral blood mononuclear cells (PBMCs), collected at new diagnosis, from a patient treated with antithyroid drugs. All receptors come from a man aged 40-49 years with Graves disease. CDR3s leave out the opening cysteine and the closing phenylalanine or tryptophan. The D gene is left open where the match is weak.

>NA|TRBJ1-1|TRBV28
ASSLYRAGAF
>NA|TRBJ2-3|TRBV18
ASSLTPSTDTQY
>NA|TRBJ2-1|TRBV30
LGTSYNEQF
>NA|TRBJ2-5|TRBV20-1
SARLRQETQY
>NA|TRBJ1-4|TRBV15
ATSRVRTEKLF
>NA|TRBJ2-2|TRBV2
ASSRTGRGTGELF
>TRBD2|TRBJ2-1|TRBV11-2
ASSPRTSGRWSQF
>NA|TRBJ1-4|TRBV27
ASGTGVLKGKLF
>NA|TRBJ1-1|TRBV29-1
SAAGERAAF
>NA|TRBJ2-5|TRBV30
AWSDDNSLGQY
>NA|TRBJ2-3|TRBV4-3
ASSQVRTEVSTDTQY
>TRBD2|TRBJ2-3|TRBV20-1
SAIWSSGGKLTDTQY
>TRBD2|TRBJ2-7|TRBV28
ASSLLGGSSYEQY
>NA|TRBJ1-5|TRBV2
ASRPGPRSPQH
>NA|TRBJ1-1|TRBV5-1
ASSGRQGLNTEAF
>NA|TRBJ2-5|TRBV3-1
ASGPGQETQY
>TRBD1|TRBJ1-5|TRBV3-1
ASSQDRQGQPQH
>TRBD2|TRBJ2-7|TRBV5-5
ASRDAGGAPVGEQY
>TRBD2|TRBJ2-3|TRBV2
ASRGTSGASSTDTQY
>TRBD1|TRBJ2-7|TRBV28
ASHPGQSYEQY
>NA|TRBJ1-1|TRBV5-1
ASSLEAPANTEAF
>TRBD1|TRBJ1-5|TRBV30
AWSETGGQPQH
>NA|TRBJ2-7|TRBV28
ASSFPSLQSYEQY
>TRBD2|TRBJ2-3|TRBV6-1
ASSEVLGGMDADTQY
>NA|TRBJ2-3|TRBV28
ASSLRGGHTDTQY
>NA|TRBJ2-1|TRBV10-3
AISERGANEQF
>NA|TRBJ2-2|TRBV19
ASSAVGQPLAGELF
>TRBD2|TRBJ2-7|TRBV20-1
SATLAGFYEQY
>NA|TRBJ2-7|TRBV9
ASSTAGSSYEQY
>NA|TRBJ1-1|TRBV25-1
ASSPLAFDTEAF
>TRBD1|TRBJ1-1|TRBV28
ASGTGGGRNTEAF
>TRBD2|TRBJ2-2|TRBV2
ASGEGPSNTGELF
>NA|TRBJ2-1|TRBV12-3/TRBV12-4
ASTPLKGVEYNEQF
>NA|TRBJ2-2|TRBV20-1
SARVAGRELF
>NA|TRBJ1-5|TRBV28
ARKDQPQH
>NA|TRBJ2-2|TRBV5-1
ASSYAKDPAGELF
>NA|TRBJ1-1|TRBV30
AWSGGFGNTEAF
>TRBD1|TRBJ1-6|TRBV6-2/TRBV6-3
ASSQQGVQSPLH
>NA|TRBJ2-1|TRBV6-2/TRBV6-3
ASSYGAGFGNEQF
>NA|TRBJ2-1|TRBV20-1
SARDGLGGNEQF
>NA|TRBJ1-5|TRBV20-1
SAQTGRQPQH
>NA|TRBJ2-2|TRBV5-1
ASSLQRPHTGELF
>TRBD1|TRBJ2-3|TRBV7-2
ASSPDRQSTDTQY
>NA|TRBJ1-4|TRBV20-1
SASSGRWNEKLF
>TRBD2|TRBJ2-5|TRBV2
ASSEQRGPQETQY
>NA|TRBJ2-1|TRBV11-3
ASTLDSALYNEQF
>NA|TRBJ1-5|TRBV19
ASILSGFSNQPQH
>NA|TRBJ1-5|TRBV19
ASSILRDLPQH
>NA|TRBJ2-5|TRBV10-3
AISRRSGLQETQY
>NA|TRBJ1-3|TRBV18
ASSPNEASSGNTIY
>TRBD1|TRBJ1-3|TRBV6-1
ASTEWTGDTIY
>NA|TRBJ1-1|TRBV25-1
ASRVSTEAF
>TRBD2|TRBJ2-3|TRBV27
ACSLGILTSGGRTDTQY
>NA|TRBJ2-3|TRBV10-3
AISEWGTDTQY